What follows are 13 T cell receptor beta chains derived from one specimen sequenced in a study of T cell repertoires in cytomegalovirus infection. No antigens are known for them. TCRdb called the reads again in MiXCR, with one record for every CDR3 protein. This sample has some 350,000 distinct CDR3 sequences, with about 35% found just once. The sample was cultured PBMCs, taken from culture after CMV antigen stimulation. Source of these receptors: a human donor in good health (CMV status not recorded). Some clones in this sample may be carry-over from other donors' samples.

This clonotype was counted only a few times. This chain uses TRBV12-3 or TRBV12-4 with TRBJ1-6; D is unresolved. CDR3 size: 14 residues. Trimming removed 2 bases at V and 7 bases at J, with 9 bases between. As DNA, the CDR3 is TGTGCCAGCAGTTTATACAAGACGAATTCACCCCTCCACTTT. Protein: CASSLYKTNSPLHF.

The sample holds a few counts of this clonotype. The chain carries TRBV19 and TRBJ2-7; TRBD1 agrees at 11 bases. Per the germline V gene, CDR1 is LNHDA and CDR2 is SQIVND (reference sequence). The CDR3 contains 15 residues. The V gene end was trimmed by 7 bases and the J gene end by 3 bases; junction bases not matched to a gene: 8. The chain's CDR3 is CASKRDRGIHYEQYF. The CDR3 DNA follows: TGTGCCAGTAAACGGGACAGGGGGATTCACTACGAGCAGTACTTC.

In this sample, this clonotype turned up a few times. This rearrangement joins TRBV7-2 to TRBJ1-3; D uncertain. V was shortened by 3 bases and J by 8 bases, with 11 bases between the two germline ends. Germline V lookup: CDR1 SGHTA, CDR2 FQGNSA. The CDR3 has 13 residues. The CDR3 region is CASSFPGVDTIYF. The DNA for the CDR3 is TGTGCCAGCAGCTTCCCGGGCGTGGACACCATATATTTT.

This clonotype was detected only a few times. The chain couples TRBV2 to TRBJ1-5; TRBD1 might be the D (6 bases). The CDR3 runs to 14 residues. V dropped 0 bases and J dropped 4 bases, with 7 bases sitting between them. The V gene's germline CDR1 is SNHLY and CDR2 FYNNEI. For the CDR3, the DNA is TGTGCCAGCAGTGAAGCACAGGGAAATCAGCCCCAGCATTTT. This sequence encodes CASSEAQGNQPQHF. The full variable domain, completed using reference TRBV2 and TRBJ1-5, is EPEVTQTPSHQVTQMGQEVILRCVPISNHLYFYWYRQILGQKVEFLVSFYNNEISEKSEIFDDQFSVERPDGSNFTLKIRSTKLEDSAMYFCASSEAQGNQPQHFGDGTRLSIL.

The sample holds a few counts of this clonotype. The chain joins TRBV7-9 to TRBJ2-1; D is possibly TRBD2 (6 bases). From germline, CDR1 is SEHNR and CDR2 FQNEAQ (reference sequence). The length of the CDR3 is 17 residues. Trimming shortened V by 6 bases and J by 3 bases, and 21 bases separated the two germline ends. The DNA of the CDR3 is TGTGCCAGCAGTACCAGCCCCGGGACTCGCCACTACAATGAGCAGTTCTTC. This codes for CASSTSPGTRHYNEQFF.

This clonotype was found many times. V and J are TRBV7-2 and TRBJ2-5; the match to TRBD2 covers 8 bases. This CDR3 comprises 16 residues. The germline gives CDR1 SGHTA, CDR2 FQGNSA. Germline trimming cut 6 bases from V and 4 bases from J; bases unmatched to any gene: 13. CDR3 sequence reads: CASRGSYGREGETQYF. In DNA, the CDR3 is TGTGCCAGCAGGGGGAGCTACGGGAGGGAGGGAGAGACCCAGTACTTC.

This clonotype was picked up many times. The rearrangement uses TRBV11-1 and TRBJ2-7; the D gene could be TRBD1 or TRBD2 (5 bases each). The CDR3 has 15 amino acids. The ends were cut back, 3 bases at V and 2 bases at J, with 14 bases in the middle. Germline-derived CDR1 and CDR2 are SGHAT and FQDESV (reference sequence). CDR3 amino acids: CASSFKRDGAYEQYF. CDR3 nucleotide sequence: TGTGCCAGCAGCTTCAAGAGGGACGGAGCCTACGAGCAGTACTTC.

The rearrangement links TRBV19 to TRBJ2-3; perhaps TRBD2 as D (6 bases). V lost 2 bases and J 3 bases, leaving 9 bases between the germline ends. The CDR3 consists of 14 residues. Germline-derived CDR1 and CDR2 are LNHDA and SQIVND (reference sequence). The CDR3 region has the DNA TGTGCCAGTAGTATACGGGACTTGACAGATACGCAGTATTTT. Protein sequence: CASSIRDLTDTQYF.

The J gene is TRBJ1-4, the V gene TRBV28, with D tentatively TRBD1 (5 bases). The CDR3 consists of 14 residues. Germline V CDR1 and CDR2: MDHEN, SYDVKM. The germline V and J ends were trimmed by 5 bases and 5 bases, with 12 bases remaining between them. The CDR3 spells CASSAQGLNEKLFF. In DNA, the CDR3 is TGTGCCAGCAGTGCTCAGGGACTCAATGAAAAACTGTTTTTT.

This clonotype came up a few times. This rearrangement joins TRBV24-1 to TRBJ1-5; D unresolved. The CDR3 runs 14 residues. The V gene's germline CDR1 is KGHDR and CDR2 SFDVKD. Trimming took 4 bases from V and 10 from J, leaving 16 bases between them. CDR3 protein: CATSEPQVLVPQHF. CDR3 sequence (DNA): TGTGCCACCAGTGAACCCCAAGTTTTGGTACCCCAGCATTTT.

This clonotype was counted only a few times. The chain recombines TRBV28 with TRBJ1-2, with D maybe TRBD1 (6 bases). The CDR3 covers 15 residues. Trimming stripped 3 bases from V and 1 base from J, with 12 bases between. CDR1 and CDR2 from the germline V gene are MDHEN and SYDVKM. The chain's CDR3 is CASSLMTGLNYGYTF. Written as DNA, the CDR3 is TGTGCCAGCAGTTTGATGACAGGCCTTAACTATGGCTACACCTTC.

The V and J genes are TRBV6-5 and TRBJ2-7; D unclear. Germline V CDR1 and CDR2: MNHEY, SVGAGI. V gave up 0 bases and J gave up 4 bases, with 13 bases separating them. The CDR3 has 15 residues. In nucleotides, the CDR3 is TGTGCCAGCAGTTACTCGCCTATATTGGATTACGAGCAGTACTTC. Its translation is CASSYSPILDYEQYF.

V usage is TRBV7-2 and J usage is TRBJ2-1; D may match TRBD1 or TRBD2 (7 bases each). Germline CDR1 and CDR2: SGHTA and FQGNSA. The V end lost 1 base, the J end lost 0 bases, and 16 bases lay between the germline ends. CDR3 size: 18 residues. CDR3 amino acids: CASSLETRGGSSYNEQFF. Here the CDR3 DNA reads TGTGCCAGCAGCTTAGAGACCAGGGGGGGGAGCTCCTACAATGAGCAGTTCTTC.